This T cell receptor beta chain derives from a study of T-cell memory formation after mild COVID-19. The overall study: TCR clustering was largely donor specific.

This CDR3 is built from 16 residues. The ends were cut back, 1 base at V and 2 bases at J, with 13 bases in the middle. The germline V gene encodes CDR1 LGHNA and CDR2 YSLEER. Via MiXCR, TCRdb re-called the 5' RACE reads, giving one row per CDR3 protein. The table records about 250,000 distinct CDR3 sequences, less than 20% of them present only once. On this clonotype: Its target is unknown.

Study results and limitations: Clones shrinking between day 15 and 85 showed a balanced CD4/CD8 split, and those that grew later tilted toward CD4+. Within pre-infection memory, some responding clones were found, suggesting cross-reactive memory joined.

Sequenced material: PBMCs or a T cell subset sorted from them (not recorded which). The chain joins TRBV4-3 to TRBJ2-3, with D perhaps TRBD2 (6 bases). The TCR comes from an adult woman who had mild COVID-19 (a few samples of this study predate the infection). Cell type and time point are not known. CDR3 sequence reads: CASSQGAGLLTDTQYF. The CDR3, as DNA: TGCGCCAGCAGCCAAGGCGCGGGACTCCTCACAGATACGCAGTATTTT.